This passage covers 23 T cell receptor beta chains from one sample sequenced in a study of post-analysis software for immune sequencing data. Study-level findings and limits: The study found TRBV5-6, TRBV5-1 and TRBV20-1 among 5 or 6 TRBV segments more frequent in patients than controls.

Tagging with unique molecular identifiers was a feature of the TCR beta cDNA libraries. TCRdb used MiXCR to reprocess the PCR reads, holding one entry per CDR3 protein. The sample consists of roughly 400,000 distinct CDR3 sequences, 30% to 45% of them appearing once. The antigens for these receptors are not known. Sequenced input: blood. Receptors originate from a girl aged 2 to 9 with multiple sclerosis.

This clonotype was counted only a few times. V usage is TRBV20-1 and J usage is TRBJ2-6; the D gene could be TRBD1 or TRBD2 (6 bases each). Germline V lookup: CDR1 DFQATT, CDR2 SNEGSKA (reference sequence). V lost 0 bases and J lost 4, with 13 bases in between. The CDR3 extends over 16 amino acids. The CDR3 reads CSARDGGRTGANVLTF. CDR3 bases: TGCAGTGCTAGAGATGGGGGGCGAACAGGGGCCAACGTCCTGACTTTC.

This clonotype was recorded only once. The gene calls are TRBV9 and TRBJ2-4, with 8 nucleotides matching TRBD1. The last part of the DNA fits TRBJ2-7 better; the J call may be wrong. This CDR3 has 15 residues. The germline V gene encodes CDR1 SGDLS and CDR2 YYNGEE. CDR3 residues: CASSVGATGVYEQYF. In nucleotides, the CDR3 is TGTGCCAGCAGCGTAGGAGCGACAGGGGTTTACGAGCAGTACTTC.

This chain joins TRBV24-1 and TRBJ1-2; no reliable D call. Germline CDR1 is KGHDR and CDR2 is SFDVKD. This CDR3 spans 14 amino acids. The V and J ends lost 2 bases and 3 bases respectively, with 9 bases between them. The CDR3 bases are TGTGCCACCAGTGATTCTCCGGGAGACTATGGCTACACCTTC. Translation: CATSDSPGDYGYTF.

The V call is TRBV6-2 or TRBV6-3, the J call TRBJ2-1; no clear D. V gave up 2 bases and J gave up 4 bases, with 9 bases separating them. The CDR3 has 14 residues. Germline V gives CDR1 MNHEY, CDR2 SVGEGT. CDR3 coding DNA: TGTGCCAGCAGTTACGGTCGAGCGTACAATGAGCAGTTCTTC. This sequence encodes CASSYGRAYNEQFF.

There are a few counts of this clonotype. This rearrangement joins TRBV20-1 to TRBJ2-3, with D maybe TRBD2 (6 bases). V dropped 6 bases and J dropped 4 bases, with 17 bases sitting between them. The germline V gene encodes CDR1 DFQATT and CDR2 SNEGSKA (reference sequence). The CDR3 has 14 residues. The chain's CDR3 is CSATILATADTQYF. The CDR3 nucleotides are TGCAGTGCGACTATCCTAGCGACCGCAGATACGCAGTATTTT.

In this sample, this clonotype turned up once. The chain employs TRBV7-6 and TRBJ1-1; D may be TRBD1 (5 bases). With 1 base removed from V and 11 bases from J, the gap between germline ends came to 17 bases. The CDR3 spans 14 residues. Per germline, CDR1 SGHVS and CDR2 FNYEAQ. Here the CDR3 DNA reads TGTGCCAGCAGCTTAGGTGGGGCGGAGGGCCGGGCTTTCTTT. Its protein product is CASSLGGAEGRAFF.

V gene TRBV7-6 combines with J gene TRBJ1-6; the D gene is possibly TRBD1 (6 bases). Trimming left V 5 bases short and J 11 bases short, with 28 bases between. CDR1 is SGHVS, CDR2 FNYEAQ, per germline. CDR3 size: 18 residues. The DNA of the CDR3 is TGTGCCAGCAGCACGGAGGGGGGACCGGACCCAGAAGGTACACCCCTCCACTTT. Translating gives CASSTEGGPDPEGTPLHF.

With regard to this clonotype: An end of the junction differs from the germline gene, which may be a read error. The chain recombines TRBV10-3 with TRBJ2-1, with D uncertain. Per the germline V gene, CDR1 is ENHRY and CDR2 is SYGVKD. The CDR3 has 14 residues. The CDR3 sequence is CTISESGRTAEQFF. The CDR3 DNA reads as TGTACCATCAGTGAGTCGGGTCGGACGGCAGAGCAGTTCTTC.

The chain carries TRBV3-1 and TRBJ2-7; perhaps TRBD2 as D (6 bases). Germline V gene lookup returns CDR1 LGHDT and CDR2 YNNKEL (reference sequence). Trimming pared 4 bases from V and 5 bases from J, leaving 12 bases between. The CDR3 totals 13 residues. The CDR3 here is CASSPGGIHEQYF. The DNA for the CDR3 is TGTGCCAGCAGCCCCGGAGGGATTCACGAGCAGTACTTC.

The V and J genes are TRBV9 and TRBJ2-1; 10 nucleotides agree with TRBD1. This CDR3 has 16 residues. With V trimmed by 3 bases and J by 4 bases, 7 bases remained unmatched. Germline loops: CDR1 SGDLS, CDR2 YYNGEE. Here the CDR3 reads CASSGFGTGVYNEQFF. The CDR3 DNA is TGTGCCAGCAGCGGGTTCGGGACAGGGGTTTACAATGAGCAGTTCTTC. Based on the CDR3 plus reference TRBV9 and TRBJ2-1, the full variable domain is DSGVTQTPKHLITATGQRVTLRCSPRSGDLSVYWYQQSLDQGLQFLIQYYNGEERAKGNILERFSAQQFPDLHSELNLSSLELGDSALYFCASSGFGTGVYNEQFFGPGTRLTVL.

The chain links TRBV27 to TRBJ1-5; D is ambiguous. The CDR3 has 13 amino acids. Trimming cost V 1 base and J 6 bases, with 7 bases left between them. From germline, CDR1 is MNHEY and CDR2 SMNVEV (reference sequence). For the CDR3, the DNA is TGTGCCAGCAGTTTATTAAGGAGTCAGCCCCAGCATTTT. Translated, it gives CASSLLRSQPQHF.

The DNA of the CDR3 is TGTGCCAGCAGCTTAGAGGCGGGGAGGACCCAGTACTTC. It yields the protein CASSLEAGRTQYF. The V gene is TRBV7-2, the J gene TRBJ2-5; TRBD2 is a possible D gene (6 bases). Germline assignment: CDR1 SGHTA and CDR2 FQGNSA. The V end was cut by 1 base, the J end by 7 bases, with 10 bases between. The CDR3 is 13 amino acids.

The V gene is TRBV13, the J gene TRBJ1-6; 10 bases are shared with TRBD1. This CDR3 contains 16 residues. Germline loops: CDR1 PRHDT, CDR2 FYEKMQ (reference sequence). The trim removed 4 bases at V and 10 bases at J, leaving 10 bases unmatched. The CDR3 is CASSSLLGQGDSPLHF. The CDR3 DNA is TGTGCCAGCAGCTCCCTCCTAGGACAGGGGGACTCACCCCTCCACTTT. Filled out from reference TRBV13 and TRBJ1-6, the complete variable domain reads AAGVIQSPRHLIKEKRETATLKCYPIPRHDTVYWYQQGPGQDPQFLISFYEKMQSDKGSIPDRFSAQQFSDYHSELNMSSLELGDSALYFCASSSLLGQGDSPLHFGNGTRLTVT.

This chain connects TRBV12-3 or TRBV12-4 to TRBJ2-7; 11 nucleotides align to TRBD2. Judging by the DNA end, TRBJ2-5 fits better; the J call may be wrong. The CDR3 totals 14 residues. The CDR3 here is CASTLTSGAGTQYF. The CDR3 bases are TGTGCCAGCACCCTGACTAGCGGGGCGGGGACCCAGTACTTC.

Details on this clonotype: Since the CDR3 does not end with the conserved phenylalanine or tryptophan, this likely comes from a read error. The chain uses TRBV6-5 and TRBJ2-5, with a weak D call TRBD1 (6 bases). CDR3 length: 15 amino acids. Germline V CDR1 and CDR2: MNHEY, SVGAGI. Trimming cost V 4 bases and J 0 bases, with 12 bases left between them. The CDR3 bases are TGTGCCAGCAGTTTCGGACAGATGTACCAAGAGACCCAGTACGTC. This sequence encodes CASSFGQMYQETQYV.

This clonotype was observed a handful of times. The junction departs from the called germline gene at one end, perhaps through a read error. The CDR3 loop is CVSSSTTDTQYF. The DNA for the CDR3 is TGTGTCAGCAGCTCTACCACAGATACGCAGTATTTT. This chain uses TRBV7-9 with TRBJ2-3; D unresolved. The length of the CDR3 is 12 residues. CDR1 is SEHNR and CDR2 is FQNEAQ in the germline V gene (reference sequence).

V and J are TRBV2 and TRBJ1-5; D call uncertain. Trimming left V 2 bases short and J 1 base short, with 12 bases between. This CDR3 spans 16 amino acids. CDR1 and CDR2 from the germline V gene are SNHLY and FYNNEI. This CDR3 reads CASSERTPRSNQPQHF. The CDR3 coding sequence is TGTGCCAGCAGTGAAAGGACCCCGAGGAGCAATCAGCCCCAGCATTTT.

The V call is TRBV5-1, the J call TRBJ1-6; 9 bases align to TRBD1. This CDR3 spans 16 amino acids. The V and J ends lost 4 bases and 7 bases, in that order; junction bases with no gene match: 9. Germline V gene lookup returns CDR1 SGHRS and CDR2 YFSETQ. In nucleotides, the CDR3 is TGCGCCAGCAGCCCGCGATCGGGACAGGGCAATTCACCCCTCCACTTT. Translated, it gives CASSPRSGQGNSPLHF.

The CDR3 region has the DNA TGCAGTGCTAGACTTAGCGGGAGGGCCCCAGATACGCAGTATTTT. Residues: CSARLSGRAPDTQYF. The rearrangement links TRBV20-1 to TRBJ2-3; 11 positions agree with TRBD2. This CDR3 contains 15 residues. The ends lost 2 bases at V and 4 bases at J; junction bases unmatched: 5. The V gene's germline CDR1 is DFQATT and CDR2 SNEGSKA (reference sequence).

This clonotype was seen a handful of times. This chain uses TRBV6-5 with TRBJ1-2, with D perhaps matching TRBD1 (6 bases). Trimming stripped 7 bases from V and 7 bases from J, with 10 bases between. Germline CDR1 MNHEY, CDR2 SVGAGI. The CDR3 extends over 11 amino acids. This CDR3 reads CASTTGSGYTF. Here the CDR3 DNA reads TGTGCCAGCACCACAGGGAGTGGCTACACCTTC.

This clonotype has just a few counts. This chain joins TRBV12-3 or TRBV12-4 and TRBJ1-4; possibly TRBD1 for D (5 bases). V lost 7 bases and J 6 bases, leaving 15 bases between the germline ends. The CDR3 runs to 14 residues. The DNA of the CDR3 is TGTGCCAGCACCATTGGACATAGGGATGAAAAACTGTTTTTT. This sequence encodes CASTIGHRDEKLFF.

The CDR3 DNA is TGTGCCAGCAGTACCCAGACAGGGGACACTGAAGCTTTCTTT. Translation: CASSTQTGDTEAFF. The chain links TRBV28 to TRBJ1-1, with 8 bases lining up with TRBD1. The V gene end was trimmed by 5 bases and the J gene end by 3 bases; junction bases not matched to a gene: 5. Germline V CDR1 and CDR2: MDHEN, SYDVKM. The CDR3 totals 14 residues.

This clonotype has just a few counts. This chain joins TRBV7-6 and TRBJ1-2; no reliable D call. Germline V lookup: CDR1 SGHVS, CDR2 FNYEAQ. The CDR3 sequence is 15 residues long. Trimming took off 4 bases at V and 4 bases at J, with 16 bases between the two ends. CDR3 bases: TGTGCCAGCAGCTCGGACGGATCTACCCCCTATGGCTACACCTTC. Its protein is CASSSDGSTPYGYTF.